The next 22 T cell receptor beta chains were all read from a single sample in a study of blood T cell repertoires in COVID-19. Assay used: immunoSEQ multiplex PCR; TCRdb lists only in-frame clones, some missing. The table shows just over 90,000 clones, with roughly 88% occurring only once. The sequenced sample was peripheral blood. These receptors all come from a human donor with active COVID-19. The donor label of this sample is uncertain.

This clone was recorded only once. The V and J genes are TRBV11-3 and TRBJ2-3, with TRBD2 matching 10 bases. The germline V gene has CDR1 SGHNT and CDR2 YENEEA. V lost 3 bases, J lost 0 bases, and 12 bases stayed unmatched. CDR3 length: 19 residues. The CDR3 coding sequence is TGTGCCAGCAGCTTTTTTGCTAGCGGGGGCGCAAATAGCACAGATACGCAGTATTTT. Translating it yields CASSFFASGGANSTDTQYF.

V usage is TRBV28 and J usage is TRBJ2-7; a possible D gene is TRBD1 (6 bases). Trimming left V 8 bases short and J 3 bases short, with 17 bases between. The germline V gene encodes CDR1 MDHEN and CDR2 SYDVKM. There are 14 residues in the CDR3. The CDR3 DNA is TGTGCCAGCCGCGGCCAGGGGCCATACTACGAGCAGTACTTC. Translation gives CASRGQGPYYEQYF. Variable domain in full (rest from reference TRBV28 and TRBJ2-7): DVKVTQSSRYLVKRTGEKVFLECVQDMDHENMFWYRQDPGLGLRLIYFSYDVKMKEKGDIPEGYSVSREKKERFSLILESASTNQTSMYLCASRGQGPYYEQYFGPGTRLTVT.

This chain uses TRBV15 with TRBJ2-5, with 8 bases that match TRBD2. CDR3 length: 16 residues. The ends lost 0 bases at V and 2 bases at J; junction bases unmatched: 5. Germline values: CDR1 LNHNV, CDR2 YYDKDF (reference sequence). This CDR3 reads CATSRDPSGLQETQYF. Written as DNA, the CDR3 is TGTGCCACCAGCAGAGATCCTAGCGGGTTACAAGAGACCCAGTACTTC.

The V gene is TRBV28, the J gene TRBJ2-2; D possibly corresponds to TRBD1 (5 bases). The CDR3 is 16 residues long. CDR1 is MDHEN, CDR2 SYDVKM, per germline. V dropped 2 bases and J dropped 4 bases, with 14 bases sitting between them. CDR3 region: CASSLQGRSGTGELFF. DNA of the CDR3: TGTGCCAGCAGTTTACAGGGAAGGTCGGGCACCGGGGAGCTGTTTTTT.

V is TRBV4-3 and J is TRBJ2-7; D not resolved. Germline V gene lookup returns CDR1 LGHNA and CDR2 YSLEER. The length of the CDR3 is 17 residues. Trimming left V 0 bases short and J 3 bases short, with 18 bases between. The CDR3 sequence is CASSQERLGRLVYEQYF. CDR3 bases: TGCGCCAGCAGCCAAGAGAGATTGGGCAGGCTTGTCTACGAGCAGTACTTC.

The chain joins TRBV9 to TRBJ2-3, with 8 positions matching TRBD2. The CDR3 has 16 amino acids. With V trimmed by 0 bases and J by 0 bases, 3 bases remained unmatched. Germline CDR1 and CDR2: SGDLS and YYNGEE. The CDR3 region is CASSVVGGVSTDTQYF. The CDR3 DNA follows: TGTGCCAGCAGCGTAGTCGGGGGGGTGAGCACAGATACGCAGTATTTT.

The V gene is TRBV4-3, the J gene TRBJ2-3; 9 bases map to TRBD2. The CDR3 is 16 amino acids. V lost 4 bases and J lost 2; bases outside the gene matches: 7. The germline V gene encodes CDR1 LGHNA and CDR2 YSLEER. In DNA, the CDR3 is TGCGCCAGCAGCCCCAACCCGGGACTAGCCACAGATACGCAGTATTTT. This translates into CASSPNPGLATDTQYF.

The chain links TRBV28 to TRBJ1-5, with 8 bases matching TRBD1. V was clipped by 5 bases and J by 4 bases; unmatched bases: 7. This CDR3 is 15 amino acids long. Germline assignment: CDR1 MDHEN and CDR2 SYDVKM. This CDR3 is CASSLGTGRNQPQHF. Here the CDR3 DNA reads TGTGCCAGCAGTCTCGGGACAGGCAGGAATCAGCCCCAGCATTTT.

V is TRBV10-3 and J is TRBJ2-7; D call uncertain. CDR1 ENHRY and CDR2 SYGVKD come from the germline V gene. V dropped 0 bases and J dropped 5 bases, with 8 bases sitting between them. The CDR3 totals 13 residues. The CDR3: CAISESNINEQYF. The CDR3, as DNA: TGTGCCATCAGTGAGTCGAACATCAACGAGCAGTACTTC.

This chain connects TRBV7-2 to TRBJ2-3; 12 positions agree with TRBD1. In germline, CDR1 is SGHTA, CDR2 FQGNSA. This CDR3 contains 16 residues. The J segment lost 5 bases and the V segment lost 5 bases, leaving 8 bases of the junction unmatched. The CDR3 DNA follows: TGTGCCAGCAGCCTGACCGGGACAGGGGGCATAGATACGCAGTATTTT. Its protein is CASSLTGTGGIDTQYF.

This clone has only one observation. This chain connects TRBV10-1 to TRBJ2-2; D not certain. The V gene lost 3 bases and the J gene lost 1 base, with 9 bases spanning the gap. Germline V gene lookup returns CDR1 WNHNN and CDR2 SYGVQD (reference sequence). This CDR3 is built from 15 residues. CDR3 residues: CASSDPGRNTGELFF. In DNA, the CDR3 is TGCGCCAGCAGTGACCCAGGAAGGAACACCGGGGAGCTGTTTTTT.

The chain combines TRBV18 with TRBJ1-5; 9 bases match TRBD1. Per the germline V gene, CDR1 is KGHSH and CDR2 is LQKENI. This CDR3 spans 14 amino acids. V shed 6 bases, J shed 7 bases, and the junction held 7 bases outside the gene matches. CDR3 sequence: CASSLQGAYQPQHF. The CDR3 bases are TGTGCCAGCTCTCTACAGGGGGCTTACCAGCCCCAGCATTTT.

The gene calls are TRBV4-1 and TRBJ1-4, with 7 bases identical to TRBD1. CDR1 and CDR2 from the germline V gene are MGHRA and YSYEKL. J gave up 7 bases and V 3 bases, and 8 bases lay outside the gene matches. This CDR3 region has 15 residues. As DNA, the CDR3 is TGCGCCAGCAGCCACCTAGACAGGGACAGTGAAAAACTGTTTTTT. Protein: CASSHLDRDSEKLFF.

The chain has TRBV19 and TRBJ2-7; 9 bases line up with TRBD1. The length of the CDR3 is 13 residues. Germline loops: CDR1 LNHDA, CDR2 SQIVND (reference sequence). The ends lost 3 bases at V and 9 bases at J; junction bases unmatched: 6. This CDR3 is CASSMGTGRWQYF. The CDR3 region has the DNA TGTGCCAGTAGTATGGGGACAGGGCGATGGCAGTACTTC.

The V call is TRBV6-2 or TRBV6-3, the J call TRBJ2-1, with 9 nucleotides matching TRBD2. The germline gives CDR1 MNHEY, CDR2 SVGEGT. This CDR3 comprises 15 residues. The junction had 7 bases not matched to a gene; V was cut back by 2 bases and J by 8 bases. This chain's CDR3 is CASSYGGAGGDEQFF. CDR3 nucleotides: TGTGCCAGCAGTTACGGAGGAGCGGGAGGCGATGAGCAGTTCTTC.

This sequence joins TRBV29-1 and TRBJ1-1; 9 positions match TRBD1. V gave up 4 bases and J gave up 4 bases; unmatched junction bases: 16. CDR1 SQVTM and CDR2 ANQGSEA come from the germline V gene. The length of the CDR3 is 17 residues. CDR3 DNA sequence: TGCAGCGTTGCGAGGGGGGTGACAGGGGGAGTCCCCACTGAAGCTTTCTTT. Its protein is CSVARGVTGGVPTEAFF.

This sequence joins TRBV7-2 and TRBJ1-3; a possible D gene is TRBD1 (5 bases). V was clipped by 5 bases and J by 2 bases, with 10 bases between them. Germline V gene data show CDR1 as SGHTA and CDR2 as FQGNSA. This CDR3 is 14 amino acids long. Here the CDR3 reads CASSQGRAGNTIYF. Written as DNA, the CDR3 is TGTGCCAGCAGCCAAGGCAGGGCTGGAAACACCATATATTTT.

This chain uses TRBV13 with TRBJ2-7; 11 nucleotides line up with TRBD2. Unmatched junction bases numbered 6, after V lost 5 bases and J lost 0 bases. The CDR3 sequence is 16 residues long. The germline V gene has CDR1 PRHDT and CDR2 FYEKMQ (reference sequence). The CDR3 bases are TGTGCCAGCAGCCTCCGAGGGACTAGCGGCTCCTACGAGCAGTACTTC. Translated: CASSLRGTSGSYEQYF.

The V and J genes are TRBV6-5 and TRBJ1-1; no clear D gene. The CDR3 consists of 14 residues. Germline V gene lookup returns CDR1 MNHEY and CDR2 SVGAGI. The germline V and J ends were trimmed by 6 bases and 1 base, with 12 bases remaining between them. The CDR3 loop is CASRAQAGNTEAFF. DNA for the CDR3: TGTGCCAGCAGGGCCCAAGCAGGGAACACTGAAGCTTTCTTT.

Only a few counts were recorded for this clone. The gene calls are TRBV5-1 and TRBJ1-6, with 11 positions matching TRBD1. The CDR3 is 17 residues long. CDR1 and CDR2 (germline): SGHRS, YFSETQ. With 4 bases clipped from V and 9 bases from J, the junction kept 12 bases outside the gene matches. The CDR3 loop reads CASSDGQGARPISPLHF. CDR3 sequence (DNA): TGCGCCAGCAGCGACGGACAGGGGGCGAGACCTATTTCACCCCTCCACTTT.

This clone was detected only a few times. The rearrangement joins TRBV4-3 to TRBJ2-6; D uncertain. The CDR3 length is 16 residues. The V end was cut by 0 bases, the J end by 0 bases, with 6 bases between. Germline loops: CDR1 LGHNA, CDR2 YSLEER. The CDR3 DNA reads TGCGCCAGCAGCCAAGATATAAACTCTGGGGCCAACGTCCTGACTTTC. Its translation: CASSQDINSGANVLTF.

The chain has TRBV2 and TRBJ1-6; 8 bases are a match to TRBD1. V gave up 3 bases and J gave up 1 base; unmatched junction bases: 2. The CDR3 is 16 amino acids. CDR1 is SNHLY and CDR2 is FYNNEI in the germline V gene. CDR3 residues: CASSDRGRSYNSPLHF. The CDR3 DNA is TGTGCCAGCAGTGACAGGGGGCGATCCTATAATTCACCCCTCCACTTT.